A selection of T cell receptor beta chains follows, all from one sample in a study of cytomegalovirus exposure and HLA in healthy donors. Libraries were prepared by immunoSEQ multiplex PCR; TCRdb keeps only in-frame clonotypes and omits some of them. This sample has some 160,000 clones, with around 83% found just once. Input material: PBMCs. These receptors all stem from a man in his fifties in good health and CMV-seropositive. CDR3s include the opening cysteine and the closing phenylalanine or tryptophan. D genes are given only for firm matches. Part of the rows lack a size; the others show once, few, many or a class for expanded clones.

d_call clone_size j_call v_call cdr3_nt cdr3_aa
TRBD2 NA TRBJ2-5 TRBV7-9 TGTGCCAGCAGCCCCTCGGAGCGGGGGGGCCAAGAGACCCAGTACTTC CASSPSERGGQETQYF
NA NA TRBJ2-1 TRBV7-3 TGTGCCAGCAGCTCCACTAGGGATGAGCAGTTCTTC CASSSTRDEQFF
TRBD1 NA TRBJ2-5 TRBV14 TGTGCCAGCAGCCAAGTGAGGGGGCCCCAAGAGACCCAGTACTTC CASSQVRGPQETQYF
NA NA TRBJ1-4 TRBV19 TGTGCCAGTAGTATAACCCAGGGCTTGCGAGAAAAACTGTTTTTT CASSITQGLREKLFF
NA NA TRBJ1-5 TRBV5-1 TGCGCCAGCAGCTTGGGCGGGCCCGATCAGCCCCAGCATTTT CASSLGGPDQPQHF
TRBD1 NA TRBJ2-4 TRBV5-4 TGTGCCAGCAGCACGACAGGGGCTGGGAACATTCAGTACTTC CASSTTGAGNIQYF
TRBD2 NA TRBJ2-3 TRBV2 TGTGCCAGCAGTGCCTTTTGGGGAGGGACAGATACGCAGTATTTT CASSAFWGGTDTQYF
TRBD1 NA TRBJ1-6 TRBV19 TGTGCCAGTAGTCGACAGGGGTCAACCAGCTCCTATAATTCACCCCTCCACTTT CASSRQGSTSSYNSPLHF
NA NA TRBJ1-2 TRBV7-9 TGTGCCAGCAGCTTAGGGGGACTTAACTATGGCTACACCTTC CASSLGGLNYGYTF
TRBD2 NA TRBJ2-1 TRBV19 TGTGCCAGTACCGTAGCTAGCGGGAACTACAATGAGCAGTTCTTC CASTVASGNYNEQFF
TRBD2 NA TRBJ2-1 TRBV5-4 TGTGCCAGCAGCCGCGGGACTAGCGGATTTCCCTCCTACAATGAGCAGTTCTTC CASSRGTSGFPSYNEQFF
TRBD1 NA TRBJ1-1 TRBV5-1 TGCGCCAGCAGCTTAAGCTCAGGGGGAAGGGCTGAAGCTTTCTTT CASSLSSGGRAEAFF
NA once TRBJ2-1 TRBV9 TGTGCCAGCAGCACCCCGGGGGACCCTCGGAAAGTAGGAGCCTACAATGAGCAGTTCTTC CASSTPGDPRKVGAYNEQFF
TRBD2 NA TRBJ2-1 TRBV2 TGTGCCAGCAGTGAAGGGGGGCCTCACGGGGGGGCCGGGAATGAGCAGTTCTTC CASSEGGPHGGAGNEQFF
TRBD1 NA TRBJ2-1 TRBV29-1 TGCAGCGTTGATTTAGTTGGGACAGGGGGCAATGAGCAGTTCTTC CSVDLVGTGGNEQFF
TRBD2 few TRBJ2-5 TRBV7-6 TGTGCCAGCAGCTGGGGACTAGGTGAAGGGACCCAGTACTTC CASSWGLGEGTQYF
TRBD1 NA TRBJ1-2 TRBV5-1 TGCGCCAGCAGCTTGGGACAGGGGAATCCTGGCTACACCTTC CASSLGQGNPGYTF
NA NA TRBJ2-5 TRBV5-1 TGCGCCAGCAGCTTGGCGCGGCAAGAGACCCAGTACTTC CASSLARQETQYF
TRBD2 NA TRBJ2-7 TRBV9 TGTGCCAGCAGCGAGGGAGGGGCAGGATTAAACGAGCAGTACTTC CASSEGGAGLNEQYF
NA once TRBJ2-3 TRBV9 TGTGCCAGCAGCAGGGACTTAAACACAGATACGCAGTATTTT CASSRDLNTDTQYF
NA NA TRBJ2-3 TRBV7-3 TGTGCCAGCAGCCCCCTAGGGGCCCGCACAGATACGCAGTATTTT CASSPLGARTDTQYF
NA NA TRBJ1-1 TRBV11-2 TGTGCCAGCAGCACCTCGAGGCGCGGGGCTGAAGCTTTCTTT CASSTSRRGAEAFF
TRBD2 NA TRBJ2-3 TRBV18 TGTGCCAGCTCACGGAGCGGGATCCGAGATACGCAGTATTTT CASSRSGIRDTQYF
NA NA TRBJ2-2 TRBV29-1 TGCAGCGTTGCTCACGGGGTCGGGGGCGGGGAGCTGTTTTTT CSVAHGVGGGELFF
TRBD1 NA TRBJ1-1 TRBV5-6 TGTGCCAGCAGCAGCACAGGGGCGGGTCGGACTGAAGCTTTCTTT CASSSTGAGRTEAFF
TRBD1 once TRBJ2-2 TRBV5-4 TGTGCCAGCAGCCCAGCGGGACAGGGGGCCAACACCGGGGAGCTGTTTTTT CASSPAGQGANTGELFF
NA NA TRBJ1-5 TRBV6-1 TGTGCCAGCAGTGGGAGGTCGGGGGGCACAAGCAATCAGCCCCAGCATTTT CASSGRSGGTSNQPQHF
NA NA TRBJ2-3 TRBV4-1 TGCGCCAGCAGCCAGGCCAATGAAGATACGCAGTATTTT CASSQANEDTQYF
NA NA TRBJ2-5 TRBV7-6 TGTGCCAGCAGCTTTTCGTCAGGGGAGACCCAGTACTTC CASSFSSGETQYF